One and the same sample provided the 5 T cell receptor beta chains below, sequenced in a study of regulatory T cells in long-lasting Graves disease. Construction of the TCR beta libraries employed iRepertoire HTBI primers in conjunction with Arm-PCR of CDR3 regions. TCRdb fed the multiplex PCR reads into MiXCR, producing one record per CDR3 protein. The data show over 300,000 distinct CDR3 sequences, 15% to 18% seen once. This sample's time point: newly diagnosed GD, antithyroid drugs for less than 3 months. From RNA extracted from PBMCs, the TCR library was made. The sample was peripheral blood mononuclear cells (PBMCs), taken at new diagnosis, from a patient treated with antithyroid drugs. These receptors came from a female donor with Graves disease.

The chain carries TRBV6-1 and TRBJ1-1; D gene uncertain. This CDR3 is 13 amino acids long. V dropped 6 bases and J dropped 1 base, with 9 bases sitting between them. Germline CDR1 MNHNS, CDR2 SASEGT. The CDR3 sequence is CASRWTANTEAFF. The CDR3 DNA sequence: TGTGCCAGCAGATGGACGGCGAACACTGAAGCTTTCTTT.

This clonotype has a count of ten or more. The rearrangement joins TRBV3-1 to TRBJ2-1; tentative D call: TRBD2 (5 bases). V lost 0 bases to trimming and J lost 0 bases, with 12 bases between them. CDR3 size: 17 residues. Germline CDR1 is LGHDT and CDR2 is YNNKEL (reference sequence). The CDR3 sequence: CASSQDFLAGSYNEQFF. In nucleotides, the CDR3 is TGTGCCAGCAGCCAAGATTTCCTAGCAGGCTCCTACAATGAGCAGTTCTTC.

This clonotype has a count of ten or more. The chain carries TRBV12-3 or TRBV12-4 and TRBJ1-2; tentative D call: TRBD1 (5 bases). Between the trimmed V and J ends, which lost 3 bases and 5 bases, there was a span of 13 bases. This CDR3 spans 14 amino acids. Written as DNA, the CDR3 is TGTGCCAGCAGTTTGAGGGGAGACGATTATGGCTACACCTTC. Translation: CASSLRGDDYGYTF.

This CDR3 reads CASLTTQGSETQYF. Written as DNA, the CDR3 is TGTGCCAGCTTAACCACCCAGGGCTCAGAGACCCAGTACTTC. This rearrangement joins TRBV18 to TRBJ2-5; tentative D call: TRBD1 (5 bases). Germline V gene sequence: CDR1 KGHSH, CDR2 LQKENI. V lost 7 bases and J 4 bases, leaving 16 bases between the germline ends. This CDR3 has 14 residues. The full variable domain, in which reference TRBV18 and TRBJ2-5 provide the parts outside the CDR3, is NAGVMQNPRHLVRRRGQEARLRCSPMKGHSHVYWYRQLPEEGLKFMVYLQKENIIDESGMPKERFSAEFPKEGPSILRIQQVVRGDSAAYFCASLTTQGSETQYFGPGTRLLVL.

This clonotype has a handful of counts. This may be a read error: a much more frequent sequence differs by one nucleotide. The chain has TRBV7-9 and TRBJ1-1; 9 nucleotides align to TRBD1. V lost 4 bases, J lost 8 bases, and 8 bases stayed unmatched. Germline CDR1 SEHNR, CDR2 FQNEAQ (reference sequence). The CDR3 extends over 14 amino acids. The CDR3 reads CASSSGDRELEAFF. CDR3 DNA sequence: TGTGCCAGCAGCTCAGGGGACAGGGAATTAGAAGCTTTCTTT.